The 10 T cell receptor beta chains below all came from one sample that was sequenced in a study of cytomegalovirus exposure and HLA in healthy donors (dated by TCRdb to 2016 to 2017). The method behind the library was the immunoSEQ multiplex PCR assay. The multiplex PCR relied on a mix of 60 forward primers for TCR Vbeta segments and 13 reverse primers for TCR Jbeta segments. Drawn from immuneACCESS, this table holds only the in-frame rearrangements with V and J called that TCRdb kept. Clones are partly lost; checked studies trace under half to an unresolved V gene and leave the rest unexplained. Counted in this sample were roughly 100,000 clones; about 80% of them appeared once. The biggest ten clones account for approximately 2% of the sample. Sequenced: PBMCs. Every receptor here comes from a man aged 25 to 40 in good health and CMV-seronegative.

Comments on this clone: At one boundary the junction diverges from the germline segment, which might be a read error. The rearrangement links TRBV5-1 to TRBJ1-2; D ambiguous. The germline V gene encodes CDR1 SGHRS and CDR2 YFSETQ. The CDR3 is made up of 14 amino acids. For the CDR3, the DNA is TGCGCCAGCACCACCCTACCCACAGACTATAGCTACACCTTC. Encoded protein: CASTTLPTDYSYTF.

This clone was picked up one time. The chain links TRBV5-1 to TRBJ1-1; TRBD1 matches at 7 bases. In germline, CDR1 is SGHRS, CDR2 YFSETQ. The V gene end was trimmed by 4 bases and the J gene end by 3 bases; junction bases not matched to a gene: 9. This CDR3 comprises 15 residues. In nucleotides, the CDR3 is TGCGCCAGCAGCATGGGACAGCCGGGGGACACTGAAGCTTTCTTT. Its translation is CASSMGQPGDTEAFF.

The rearrangement links TRBV18 to TRBJ2-1, with D maybe TRBD2 (5 bases). The length of the CDR3 is 15 residues. Germline V lookup: CDR1 KGHSH, CDR2 LQKENI. Trimming removed 5 bases from V and 0 bases from J, with 11 bases in between. For the CDR3, the DNA is TGTGCCAGCTCAACCCTAGGGAGCTCCTACAATGAGCAGTTCTTC. It is translated as CASSTLGSSYNEQFF.

The chain is built from TRBV7-7 and TRBJ2-5; 7 bases line up with TRBD2. The CDR3 consists of 15 residues. V lost 5 bases and J lost 2; bases outside the gene matches: 8. The germline V gene has CDR1 SSHAT and CDR2 FNYEAQ (reference sequence). As DNA, the CDR3 is TGTGCCAGCAGCCCCCAGACCGGGAGGCAAGAGACCCAGTACTTC. This translates into CASSPQTGRQETQYF.

The genes are TRBV2 and TRBJ1-2, with D possibly matching TRBD1 (6 bases). V was cut by 6 bases and J by 0 bases, with 14 bases left in between. Germline V gene lookup returns CDR1 SNHLY and CDR2 FYNNEI. The CDR3 length is 15 residues. CDR3 DNA: TGTGCCAGCAGGCAGGGGCCATCTTCTAACTATGGCTACACCTTC. Protein product: CASRQGPSSNYGYTF. The whole variable domain, remainder taken from reference TRBV2 and TRBJ1-2, is EPEVTQTPSHQVTQMGQEVILRCVPISNHLYFYWYRQILGQKVEFLVSFYNNEISEKSEIFDDQFSVERPDGSNFTLKIRSTKLEDSAMYFCASRQGPSSNYGYTFGSGTRLTVV.

This chain uses TRBV7-9 with TRBJ2-1, with D maybe TRBD2 (5 bases). This CDR3 is built from 14 residues. CDR1 SEHNR and CDR2 FQNEAQ come from the germline V gene (reference sequence). V was shortened by 7 bases and J by 3 bases, with 13 bases between the two germline ends. Here the CDR3 DNA reads TGTGCCAGCAACCTGGGAGCGGACTACAATGAGCAGTTCTTC. It translates to CASNLGADYNEQFF. The full variable domain, with the rest looked up from reference TRBV7-9 and TRBJ2-1, is DTGVSQNPRHKITKRGQNVTFRCDPISEHNRLYWYRQTLGQGPEFLTYFQNEAQLEKSRLLSDRFSAERPKGSFSTLEIQRTEQGDSAMYLCASNLGADYNEQFFGPGTRLTVL.

V is TRBV10-3 and J is TRBJ2-2, with D perhaps matching TRBD1 (6 bases). The CDR3 loop spans 15 amino acids. Germline CDR1 and CDR2: ENHRY and SYGVKD. V was shortened by 0 bases and J by 4 bases, with 9 bases between the two germline ends. The CDR3 sequence is CAISESLGGTGELFF. CDR3 nucleotides: TGTGCCATCAGTGAGTCTCTAGGGGGCACCGGGGAGCTGTTTTTT.

The chain recombines TRBV6-1 with TRBJ2-2, with TRBD2 matching 7 bases. V gave up 7 bases and J gave up 0 bases; unmatched junction bases: 2. The germline CDR1 and CDR2 sequences are MNHNS and SASEGT. The CDR3 has 14 amino acids. The CDR3 protein is CASKTSSNTGELFF. As DNA, the CDR3 is TGTGCCAGCAAGACTAGCTCGAACACCGGGGAGCTGTTTTTT.

J is TRBJ1-1 and V is TRBV7-2; D is unresolved. The CDR3 length is 12 residues. CDR1 and CDR2 from the germline V gene are SGHTA and FQGNSA. Trimming removed 5 bases from V and 4 bases from J, with 8 bases in between. The CDR3 reads CASSKGVTEAFF. In DNA, the CDR3 is TGTGCCAGCAGCAAGGGAGTCACTGAAGCTTTCTTT.

The V and J genes are TRBV13 and TRBJ2-7; 9 nucleotides align to TRBD2. The CDR3 runs 16 residues. The germline CDR1 and CDR2 sequences are PRHDT and FYEKMQ (reference sequence). The V and J ends lost 2 bases and 3 bases, in that order; junction bases with no gene match: 8. CDR3 sequence (DNA): TGTGCCAGCAGCTTATTAAGACTAGCGGACCGCTACGAGCAGTACTTC. It yields the protein CASSLLRLADRYEQYF.